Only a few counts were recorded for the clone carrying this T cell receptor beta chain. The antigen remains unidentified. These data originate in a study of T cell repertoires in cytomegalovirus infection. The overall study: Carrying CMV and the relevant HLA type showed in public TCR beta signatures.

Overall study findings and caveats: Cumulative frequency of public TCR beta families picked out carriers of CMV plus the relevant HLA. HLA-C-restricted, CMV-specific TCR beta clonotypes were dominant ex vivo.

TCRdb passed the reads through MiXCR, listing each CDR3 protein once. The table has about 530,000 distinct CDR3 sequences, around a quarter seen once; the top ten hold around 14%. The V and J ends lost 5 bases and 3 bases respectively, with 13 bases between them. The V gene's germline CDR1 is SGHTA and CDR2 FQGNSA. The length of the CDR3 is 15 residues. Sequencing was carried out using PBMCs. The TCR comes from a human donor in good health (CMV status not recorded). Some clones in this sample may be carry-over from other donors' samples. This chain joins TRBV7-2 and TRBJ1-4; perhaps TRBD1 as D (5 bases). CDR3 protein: CASSPPGRSNEKLFF. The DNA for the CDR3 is TGTGCCAGCAGCCCCCCAGGGAGATCTAATGAAAAACTGTTTTTT.